A single sample is the source of the 14 T cell receptor beta chains below, sequenced in a study of blood T cell repertoires in COVID-19. Sequencing was performed with immunoSEQ multiplex PCR; in TCRdb, only in-frame clones are kept and a portion is missing. The table includes some 400,000 clones, around 86% detected once. Sequenced input: peripheral blood. All receptors come from a human donor in a cohort sampled during active COVID-19.

The rearrangement joins TRBV4-1 to TRBJ1-4; no clear D. Germline assignment: CDR1 MGHRA and CDR2 YSYEKL. The CDR3 sequence is 17 residues long. The V end lost 1 base, the J end lost 0 bases, and 12 bases lay between the germline ends. CDR3 sequence: CASSQVPVTATNEKLFF. CDR3 DNA: TGCGCCAGCAGCCAAGTTCCGGTAACTGCAACTAATGAAAAACTGTTTTTT.

The genes are TRBV9 and TRBJ2-3; a possible D gene is TRBD2 (6 bases). The CDR3 length is 13 residues. V was pared by 4 bases and J by 6 bases, with 12 bases between. Germline lookup yields CDR1 SGDLS and CDR2 YYNGEE. The CDR3 DNA reads TGTGCCAGCAGCCCCCGCCGGGGGGATACGCAGTATTTT. Amino acid sequence: CASSPRRGDTQYF.

V and J are TRBV30 and TRBJ1-6; TRBD1 matches at 7 bases. CDR3 length equals 15 residues. Germline V CDR1 and CDR2: GTSNPN, SVGIG (reference sequence). The junction had 7 bases not matched to a gene; V was cut back by 1 base and J by 7 bases. This CDR3 is CAWSGAGTVNSPLHF. The CDR3 bases are TGTGCCTGGAGTGGGGCCGGGACAGTCAATTCACCCCTCCACTTT.

The chain combines TRBV6-1 with TRBJ2-7; 9 bases are shared with TRBD2. CDR1 and CDR2 from the germline V gene are MNHNS and SASEGT. This CDR3 spans 16 amino acids. The J segment lost 4 bases and the V segment lost 4 bases, leaving 11 bases of the junction unmatched. The CDR3 bases are TGTGCCAGCAGTGTTCCCAGGCTAGCGGGGTCATACGAGCAGTACTTC. Its protein product is CASSVPRLAGSYEQYF.

Notes on this clone: Its ends do not fully match the called genes, so a read error is possible. The V gene is TRBV7-7, the J gene TRBJ2-3; 7 nucleotides align to TRBD1. This CDR3 comprises 14 residues. Per the germline V gene, CDR1 is SSHAT and CDR2 is FNYEAQ (reference sequence). The CDR3 DNA reads as TGTGCTAGCAGCCCCGACAGGGGCACAGATACGCAGTATTTT. Its translation: CASSPDRGTDTQYF.

The genes are TRBV30 and TRBJ2-2, with unresolved D. V lost 0 bases, J lost 4 bases, and 12 bases lay in between. This CDR3 has 15 amino acids. CDR1 and CDR2 from the germline V gene are GTSNPN and SVGIG (reference sequence). CDR3 region: CAWSVLRLGTGELFF. The CDR3 coding sequence is TGTGCCTGGAGTGTACTGAGACTGGGCACCGGGGAGCTGTTTTTT.

The chain has TRBV7-9 and TRBJ2-4, with a weak D call TRBD2 (5 bases). Germline V gene data show CDR1 as SEHNR and CDR2 as FQNEAQ (reference sequence). V shed 2 bases and J shed 0 bases, with 20 bases lying between them. This CDR3 region has 19 residues. CDR3 region: CASSLRIGETSLAKNIQYF. The CDR3 DNA reads as TGTGCCAGCAGCTTAAGAATCGGGGAAACCAGTCTAGCCAAAAACATTCAGTACTTC.

The rearrangement joins TRBV28 to TRBJ2-7, with D possibly matching TRBD1 (6 bases). With 5 bases removed from V and 2 bases from J, the gap between germline ends came to 16 bases. Germline V gene data show CDR1 as MDHEN and CDR2 as SYDVKM. The CDR3 runs 15 residues. Here the CDR3 DNA reads TGTGCCAGCAGTAATCCGAGGGGGAACCCCTACGAGCAGTACTTC. Its translation is CASSNPRGNPYEQYF.

V usage is TRBV28 and J usage is TRBJ2-4, with TRBD2 as a possible D gene (6 bases). Germline assignment: CDR1 MDHEN and CDR2 SYDVKM. The CDR3 length is 14 residues. Trimming took 2 bases from V and 7 from J, leaving 12 bases between them. This CDR3 reads CASSLIGGGNIQYF. The CDR3 DNA is TGTGCCAGCAGTTTAATAGGCGGAGGGAACATTCAGTACTTC.

The sample holds one count of this clone. The rearrangement links TRBV11-3 to TRBJ2-5; 10 nucleotides match TRBD2. CDR1 is SGHNT, CDR2 YENEEA, per germline. V lost 5 bases, J lost 5 bases, and 5 bases stayed unmatched. CDR3 length equals 14 residues. The CDR3 loop is CASSPGTSAETQYF. DNA of the CDR3: TGTGCCAGCAGCCCCGGGACTAGCGCGGAGACCCAGTACTTC.

The table lists this clone with many counts. The J gene is TRBJ2-2, the V gene TRBV19; TRBD1 is a possible D gene (6 bases). The V end lost 1 base, the J end lost 0 bases, and 12 bases lay between the germline ends. The CDR3 extends over 17 amino acids. Germline CDR1 LNHDA, CDR2 SQIVND (reference sequence). The CDR3 sequence: CASSIGTDYANTGELFF. The DNA of the CDR3 is TGTGCCAGTAGTATAGGGACAGACTATGCGAACACCGGGGAGCTGTTTTTT.

The rearrangement links TRBV5-1 to TRBJ2-5; 8 bases map to TRBD1. The CDR3 runs to 15 residues. The junction had 7 bases not matched to a gene; V was cut back by 1 base and J by 5 bases. Per germline, CDR1 SGHRS and CDR2 YFSETQ. In DNA, the CDR3 is TGCGCCAGCAGCTTGACGACAGGGGTCGAGGAGACCCAGTACTTC. It translates to CASSLTTGVEETQYF.

This chain links TRBV7-9 with TRBJ1-4, with 8 positions matching TRBD1. The CDR3 is 14 amino acids. Trimming removed 7 bases from V and 8 bases from J; junction bases left unmatched: 9. In germline, CDR1 is SEHNR, CDR2 FQNEAQ (reference sequence). In nucleotides, the CDR3 is TGTGCCAGCACGAAGGCAGGGGGCCAAGAAAAACTGTTTTTT. Translated: CASTKAGGQEKLFF.

This clone was recorded only once. The chain has TRBV3-1 (or the pseudogene TRBV3-2) and TRBJ2-3, with 12 bases matching TRBD2. The germline V gene encodes CDR1 LGHDT and CDR2 YNNKEL (reference sequence). Trimming cost V 4 bases and J 5 bases; bases outside gene matches: 10. CDR3 length equals 17 residues. The CDR3 is CASSPKGLAGRGDTQYF. The CDR3 DNA sequence: TGTGCCAGCAGCCCAAAAGGACTAGCGGGGCGGGGAGATACGCAGTATTTT.